Presented here are 31 T cell receptor beta chains from one specimen sequenced in a study of early T cells in non-severe SARS-CoV-2 infection (dated by TCRdb to the early 2020s). The method behind the library was 5' RACE. Sequencing used a NextSeq 500. Clones were called with MiXCR by TCRdb after fastp trimmed the public reads at Q25, and only in-frame beta chains were retained. Every entry covers one CDR3 protein and lists the most common genes and DNA from its rows. The sample profile shows roughly 43,000 distinct CDR3 sequences; about 5.3% of them were found once. Under 7% of the sample is held by the ten biggest clonotypes. The sample consisted of whole blood, taken at baseline. Every receptor here comes from an adult who was a healthcare worker with PCR-confirmed SARS-CoV-2 infection or an uninfected control (not recorded which).

In this sample, this clonotype turned up many times. The chain carries TRBV29-1 and TRBJ2-5; D ambiguous. CDR3 length: 13 amino acids. V gave up 7 bases and J gave up 3 bases, with 15 bases separating them. Germline V gene lookup returns CDR1 SQVTM and CDR2 ANQGSEA. The CDR3 DNA follows: TGCAGCGGGTGGGGTCCTCCTAAAGAGACCCAGTACTTC. Translation gives CSGWGPPKETQYF.

This clonotype occurred many times. The chain is built from TRBV4-1 and TRBJ1-5; D is uncertain. CDR1 and CDR2 (germline): MGHRA, YSYEKL. Trimming stripped 0 bases from V and 11 bases from J, with 11 bases between. This CDR3 has 13 amino acids. The CDR3 region is CASSQEVSRTQHF. CDR3 DNA: TGCGCCAGCAGCCAAGAGGTATCCAGGACCCAGCATTTT.

This clonotype was counted ten times or more. This sequence joins TRBV9 and TRBJ2-2, with 9 bases that match TRBD2. The J segment lost 1 base and the V segment lost 0 bases, leaving 1 base of the junction unmatched. The V gene's germline CDR1 is SGDLS and CDR2 YYNGEE. The CDR3 totals 16 residues. The CDR3 nucleotides read TGTGCCAGCAGCGTAGGACTAGCGGAGAACACCGGGGAGCTGTTTTTT. Protein sequence: CASSVGLAENTGELFF.

The chain couples TRBV11-3 to TRBJ2-7; possible D gene TRBD1, 6 bases. There are 13 residues in the CDR3. V lost 4 bases and J 4 bases, leaving 11 bases between the germline ends. CDR1 is SGHNT, CDR2 YENEEA, per germline. Here the CDR3 reads CASSSGGHYEQYF. As DNA, the CDR3 is TGTGCCAGCAGCTCTGGGGGACATTACGAGCAGTACTTC.

This clonotype appeared many times. The chain couples TRBV20-1 to TRBJ2-5; 12 positions match TRBD1. This CDR3 has 16 residues. The germline gives CDR1 DFQATT, CDR2 SNEGSKA (reference sequence). V lost 3 bases and J lost 3; bases outside the gene matches: 8. CDR3 protein: CSASRRGQGAEETQYF. In DNA, the CDR3 is TGCAGTGCTAGTCGACGGGGACAGGGGGCGGAAGAGACCCAGTACTTC.

This clonotype has a count of ten or more. V is TRBV29-1 and J is TRBJ2-7; TRBD2 aligns across 13 bases. The CDR3 spans 13 residues. V was pared by 6 bases and J by 6 bases, with 5 bases of the junction left unmatched. The germline V gene has CDR1 SQVTM and CDR2 ANQGSEA. CDR3 nucleotide sequence: TGCAGCGTCCGGACTAGCGGGAGAGTCGAGCAGTACTTC. Protein: CSVRTSGRVEQYF.

This clonotype has a handful of counts. The chain carries TRBV4-1 and TRBJ2-7; D remains ambiguous. V was cut by 7 bases and J by 0 bases, with 16 bases left in between. Per the germline V gene, CDR1 is MGHRA and CDR2 is YSYEKL. The CDR3 totals 15 residues. The CDR3 loop is CASTPHPVSSYEQYF. The CDR3 bases are TGCGCCAGCACCCCGCACCCGGTTAGCTCCTACGAGCAGTACTTC.

This clonotype showed up many times. This chain uses TRBV29-1 with TRBJ1-1; 8 nucleotides agree with TRBD1. The CDR3 is 13 residues long. CDR1 and CDR2 (germline): SQVTM, ANQGSEA. After removal of 7 bases from V and 1 base from J, the junction contained 5 bases not matched to a gene. The CDR3: CSARGPGNTEAFF. The CDR3 DNA is TGCAGCGCCAGGGGGCCGGGGAACACTGAAGCTTTCTTT.

This clonotype was found a few times. This chain connects TRBV18 to TRBJ2-3, with D unclear. The CDR3 runs to 12 residues. Germline V gene lookup returns CDR1 KGHSH and CDR2 LQKENI. The V end lost 3 bases, the J end lost 4 bases, and 5 bases lay between the germline ends. The DNA of the CDR3 is TGTGCCAGCTCACCGCGCCCAGATACGCAGTATTTT. Its protein is CASSPRPDTQYF. Based on the CDR3 plus reference TRBV18 and TRBJ2-3, the full variable domain is NAGVMQNPRHLVRRRGQEARLRCSPMKGHSHVYWYRQLPEEGLKFMVYLQKENIIDESGMPKERFSAEFPKEGPSILRIQQVVRGDSAAYFCASSPRPDTQYFGPGTRLTVL.

A few counts support this clonotype. The CDR3 region has the DNA TGTGCCAGCAGACTGAGCCGGGACTACACCGGGGAGCTGTTTTTT. It translates to CASRLSRDYTGELFF. This sequence joins TRBV7-8 and TRBJ2-2; TRBD2 might be the D (6 bases). V dropped 6 bases and J dropped 3 bases, with 14 bases sitting between them. Germline lookup yields CDR1 SGHVS and CDR2 FQNEAQ. This CDR3 spans 15 amino acids. The full variable domain, with the rest looked up from reference TRBV7-8 and TRBJ2-2, is GAGVSQSPRYKVAKRGQDVALRCDPISGHVSLFWYQQALGQGPEFLTYFQNEAQLDKSGLPSDRFFAERPEGSVSTLKIQRTQQEDSAVYLCASRLSRDYTGELFFGEGSRLTVL.

The CDR3 DNA sequence: TGTGCCGCATCGGGCGGGAGGTCTAGCGAGCAGTACTTC. This encodes CAASGGRSSEQYF. The chain employs TRBV7-9 and TRBJ2-7; 8 bases are a match to TRBD2. The CDR3 consists of 13 residues. CDR1 is SEHNR, CDR2 FQNEAQ, per germline (reference sequence). Unmatched junction bases numbered 12, after V lost 11 bases and J lost 6 bases.

J is TRBJ2-7 and V is TRBV23-1; 7 nucleotides line up with TRBD2. Being an ORF, TRBV23-1 has a function that is uncertain. Germline trimming cut 4 bases from V and 5 bases from J; bases unmatched to any gene: 17. The CDR3 sequence is 17 residues long. CDR3 sequence: CASSLTFGGRVFHEQYF. CDR3 nucleotides: TGCGCCAGCAGTCTGACCTTCGGCGGGAGAGTTTTCCACGAGCAGTACTTC.

This clonotype appeared many times. Here the CDR3 reads CASSYSSGVNIQYF. CDR3 nucleotide sequence: TGTGCCAGCAGTTACTCATCAGGGGTAAACATTCAGTACTTC. V is TRBV6-5 and J is TRBJ2-4; weak D call: TRBD1 (6 bases). This CDR3 comprises 14 residues. Trimming pared 0 bases from V and 6 bases from J, leaving 9 bases between. In germline, CDR1 is MNHEY, CDR2 SVGAGI.

This clonotype has ten or more counts. The rearrangement joins TRBV20-1 to TRBJ1-1; D not resolved. V lost 6 bases to trimming and J lost 0 bases, with 11 bases between them. Germline lookup yields CDR1 DFQATT and CDR2 SNEGSKA (reference sequence). The length of the CDR3 is 13 residues. CDR3 protein: CSARMVMNTEAFF. For the CDR3, the DNA is TGCAGTGCGAGAATGGTCATGAACACTGAAGCTTTCTTT.

This clonotype has only a few counts. This sequence joins TRBV10-3 and TRBJ2-1, with 10 bases that match TRBD1. Per the germline V gene, CDR1 is ENHRY and CDR2 is SYGVKD. J was trimmed by 7 bases and V by 6 bases; bases with no gene match: 15. The CDR3 has 17 residues. The DNA of the CDR3 is TGTGCCATCAGGAACACCGGGACAGGGGATTTTAAGAATGAGCAGTTCTTC. Translating gives CAIRNTGTGDFKNEQFF.

This clonotype was seen only a few times. The chain employs TRBV19 and TRBJ2-1; D not resolved. V was shortened by 3 bases and J by 0 bases, with 9 bases between the two germline ends. Germline lookup yields CDR1 LNHDA and CDR2 SQIVND (reference sequence). The CDR3 totals 15 residues. Here the CDR3 reads CASSIHMDSYNEQFF. CDR3 DNA: TGTGCCAGTAGTATCCATATGGACTCCTACAATGAGCAGTTCTTC. Full variable domain (remainder filled in from reference TRBV19 and TRBJ2-1): DGGITQSPKYLFRKEGQNVTLSCEQNLNHDAMYWYRQDPGQGLRLIYYSQIVNDFQKGDIAEGYSVSREKKESFPLTVTSAQKNPTAFYLCASSIHMDSYNEQFFGPGTRLTVL.

This clonotype was seen repeatedly, ten times or more. The V gene is TRBV20-1, the J gene TRBJ1-1; D is unclear. V lost 6 bases to trimming and J lost 1 base, with 15 bases between them. CDR3 length: 14 residues. CDR1 and CDR2 (germline): DFQATT, SNEGSKA (reference sequence). CDR3 sequence (DNA): TGCAGTGCCCCCAAATCACCCTCGAACACTGAAGCTTTCTTT. Translated, it gives CSAPKSPSNTEAFF.

This clonotype has ten or more counts. The rearrangement links TRBV6-5 to TRBJ2-7, with D unresolved. The CDR3 runs to 16 residues. Trimming removed 0 bases at V and 3 bases at J, with 15 bases between. Germline CDR1 is MNHEY and CDR2 is SVGAGI. As DNA, the CDR3 is TGTGCCAGCAGTTACTCAACGGAACCTACGGGCTACGAGCAGTACTTC. It codes for CASSYSTEPTGYEQYF.

The chain recombines TRBV20-1 with TRBJ2-7, with D perhaps TRBD1 or TRBD2 (5 bases each). Between the trimmed V and J ends, which lost 0 bases and 3 bases, there was a span of 12 bases. Germline CDR1 is DFQATT and CDR2 is SNEGSKA (reference sequence). This CDR3 region has 14 residues. The CDR3 is CSARERDLVYEQYF. The CDR3 DNA reads as TGCAGTGCTAGAGAAAGGGACCTAGTCTACGAGCAGTACTTC.

In its sample, this clonotype was seen many times. Here the CDR3 reads CASSKTSGPTYEQYF. The CDR3 region has the DNA TGCGCCAGCAGTAAAACTAGCGGGCCAACCTACGAGCAGTACTTC. The V call is TRBV4-1, the J call TRBJ2-7; 9 positions agree with TRBD2. The germline V gene has CDR1 MGHRA and CDR2 YSYEKL. Trimming cost V 6 bases and J 2 bases; bases outside gene matches: 8. The CDR3 spans 15 residues.

This clonotype was counted at least ten times. The CDR3, as DNA: TGCAGTGCCAAGCCCAGTGGAGATACGCAGTATTTT. It specifies CSAKPSGDTQYF. V and J are TRBV20-1 and TRBJ2-3; D remains unclear. The germline CDR1 and CDR2 sequences are DFQATT and SNEGSKA (reference sequence). V shed 6 bases and J shed 5 bases, with 12 bases lying between them. The CDR3 totals 12 residues.

The chain is built from TRBV7-9 and TRBJ1-5; D call uncertain. Germline loops: CDR1 SEHNR, CDR2 FQNEAQ (reference sequence). V lost 4 bases and J lost 7, with 8 bases in between. This CDR3 comprises 12 residues. In nucleotides, the CDR3 is TGTGCCAGCAGCTCTACGGGGCAGCCCCAGCATTTT. Residues: CASSSTGQPQHF.

The table lists this clonotype with many counts. CDR3 in amino acids: CASSQDLAYEQYF. For the CDR3, the DNA is TGTGCCAGCAGCCAGGACTTGGCCTACGAGCAGTACTTC. The chain couples TRBV12-3 or TRBV12-4 to TRBJ2-7, with a possible D match to TRBD2 (5 bases). This CDR3 spans 13 amino acids. V lost 6 bases to trimming and J lost 2 bases, with 11 bases between them.

Sample share makes this clonotype medium-sized. V and J are TRBV24-1 and TRBJ2-1; 10 bases align to TRBD1. Trimming took 9 bases from V and 8 from J; bases not matched to a gene: 9. Germline lookup yields CDR1 KGHDR and CDR2 SFDVKD. CDR3 size: 14 residues. CDR3 amino acids: CATADRGHVDEQFF. The DNA for the CDR3 is TGTGCCACCGCAGACAGGGGGCATGTAGATGAGCAGTTCTTC.

The chain uses TRBV15 and TRBJ2-1, with D perhaps matching TRBD1 or TRBD2 (5 bases each). The germline gives CDR1 LNHNV, CDR2 YYDKDF (reference sequence). This CDR3 contains 15 residues. V lost 3 bases and J lost 9, with 18 bases in between. In nucleotides, the CDR3 is TGTGCCACCAGCAGGGTGAGGGGTGGGCCCGGTGAGCAGTTCTTC. Its translation is CATSRVRGGPGEQFF.

This clonotype was recorded at least ten times. The chain combines TRBV27 with TRBJ2-1; D perhaps matches TRBD1 (5 bases). The CDR3 sequence is 12 residues long. V was clipped by 5 bases and J by 9 bases, with 11 bases between them. Germline CDR1 MNHEY, CDR2 SMNVEV (reference sequence). The CDR3 DNA is TGTGCCAGCAGTGCTATAAGGGGTGAGCAGTTCTTC. It translates to CASSAIRGEQFF.

This clonotype is a singleton in its sample. One junction end does not reproduce the germline sequence, and a read error may be involved. This chain links TRBV29-1 with TRBJ2-1; a weak D match, TRBD2 (5 bases). CDR3 length equals 9 residues. Germline CDR1 and CDR2: SQVTM and ANQGSEA. The CDR3 DNA sequence: TGCAGCTTTGAAGAGGGGCAGTTCTTC. This gives the protein CSFEEGQFF.

The genes are TRBV28 and TRBJ2-1; 14 positions agree with TRBD2. CDR3 length: 16 residues. Per the germline V gene, CDR1 is MDHEN and CDR2 is SYDVKM. V gave up 7 bases and J gave up 5 bases; unmatched junction bases: 7. The CDR3 sequence: CASTISGLAGDNEQFF. CDR3 nucleotides: TGTGCCAGCACCATCTCGGGACTAGCGGGAGACAATGAGCAGTTCTTC.

This clonotype showed up many times. The chain joins TRBV18 to TRBJ2-5, with D perhaps matching TRBD1 (6 bases). V dropped 6 bases and J dropped 1 base, with 12 bases sitting between them. Germline loops: CDR1 KGHSH, CDR2 LQKENI. This CDR3 region has 14 residues. CDR3 nucleotide sequence: TGTGCCAGCTCGGGGGCCCCAGCCCAAGAGACCCAGTACTTC. It specifies CASSGAPAQETQYF.

This chain uses TRBV12-3 or TRBV12-4 with TRBJ2-1; no reliable D call. The CDR3 totals 12 residues. Trimming took 5 bases from V and 9 from J, leaving 11 bases between them. DNA of the CDR3: TGTGCCAGCAGTCCCCTAGTCAGTGAGCAGTTCTTC. Its protein is CASSPLVSEQFF.

This clonotype has only a few counts. The V gene is TRBV6-5, the J gene TRBJ2-3; TRBD2 matches at 10 bases. V shed 2 bases and J 5 bases; nucleotides not matched to a gene: 10. Germline CDR1 MNHEY, CDR2 SVGAGI. The CDR3 is 17 amino acids. CDR3: CASSYEGVAGGRDTQYF. The CDR3 DNA reads TGTGCCAGCAGTTACGAGGGGGTAGCGGGAGGACGAGATACGCAGTATTTT.